This TCR beta chain was sequenced in a study of blood T cell repertoires in COVID-19. Whole-study context: From the United States, Italy and Spain came samples of acute and convalescent COVID-19.

The CDR3 loop spans 16 amino acids. CDR1 is MNHEY, CDR2 SMNVEV, per germline (reference sequence). The V gene lost 3 bases and the J gene lost 0 bases, with 11 bases spanning the gap. Authors' analysis steps: Amplified reference gene primers provided the basis for estimating nucleated cell counts. Here immunoSEQ multiplex PCR was the method, and the copy in TCRdb shows in-frame clones only, minus some. The V and J calls and clone size were taken over from that table, and D and trimming were inferred from the DNA. The sample carries about 300,000 clones, about 88% recorded once. This chain links TRBV27 with TRBJ2-2; D perhaps matches TRBD1 (5 bases). Material for sequencing was peripheral blood. The sequence derives from a human donor with COVID-19, enrolled during active disease. The donor label of this sample is uncertain. The CDR3 nucleotides read TGTGCCAGCAGTTTCCTAGGGGCTCCGAACACCGGGGAGCTGTTTTTT. Amino acid sequence: CASSFLGAPNTGELFF.